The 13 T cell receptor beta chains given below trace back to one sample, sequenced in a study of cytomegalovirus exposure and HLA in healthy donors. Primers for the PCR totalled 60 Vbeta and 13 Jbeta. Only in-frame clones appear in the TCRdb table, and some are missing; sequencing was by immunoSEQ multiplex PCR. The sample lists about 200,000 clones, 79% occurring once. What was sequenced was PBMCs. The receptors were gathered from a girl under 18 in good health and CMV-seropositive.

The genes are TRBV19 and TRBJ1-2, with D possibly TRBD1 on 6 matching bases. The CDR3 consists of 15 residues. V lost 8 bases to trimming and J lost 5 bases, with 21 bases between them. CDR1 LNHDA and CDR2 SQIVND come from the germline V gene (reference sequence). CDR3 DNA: TGTGCCAGTTTCCCGGGGGGCCCTCCTGGATATGGCTACACCTTC. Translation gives CASFPGGPPGYGYTF.

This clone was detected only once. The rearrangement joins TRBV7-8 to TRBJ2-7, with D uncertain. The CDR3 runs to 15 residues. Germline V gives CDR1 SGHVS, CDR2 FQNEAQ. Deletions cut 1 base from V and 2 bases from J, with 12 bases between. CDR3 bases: TGTGCCAGCAGCTTAGACGGAATTGGGCCCTACGAGCAGTACTTC. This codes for CASSLDGIGPYEQYF. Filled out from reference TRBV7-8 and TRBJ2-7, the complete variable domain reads GAGVSQSPRYKVAKRGQDVALRCDPISGHVSLFWYQQALGQGPEFLTYFQNEAQLDKSGLPSDRFFAERPEGSVSTLKIQRTQQEDSAVYLCASSLDGIGPYEQYFGPGTRLTVT.

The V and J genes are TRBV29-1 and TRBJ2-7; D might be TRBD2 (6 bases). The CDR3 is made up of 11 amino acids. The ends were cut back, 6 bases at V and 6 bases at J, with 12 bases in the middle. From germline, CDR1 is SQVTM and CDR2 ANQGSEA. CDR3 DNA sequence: TGCAGCGTCGAATGGGGAGGCGAGCAGTACTTC. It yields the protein CSVEWGGEQYF.

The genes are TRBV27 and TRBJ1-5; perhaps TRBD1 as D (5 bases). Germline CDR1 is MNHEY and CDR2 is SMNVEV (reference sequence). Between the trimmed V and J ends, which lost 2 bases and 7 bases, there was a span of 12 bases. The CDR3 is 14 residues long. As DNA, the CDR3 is TGTGCCAGCAGTTTAGTAACAGGCGCCCAGCCCCAGCATTTT. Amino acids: CASSLVTGAQPQHF.

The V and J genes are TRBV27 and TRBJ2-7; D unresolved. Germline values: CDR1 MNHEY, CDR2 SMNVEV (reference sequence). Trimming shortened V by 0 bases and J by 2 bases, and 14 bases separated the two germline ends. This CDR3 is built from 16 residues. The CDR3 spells CASSLSGQNYPYEQYF. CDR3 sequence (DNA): TGTGCCAGCAGTTTATCAGGCCAGAACTATCCCTACGAGCAGTACTTC.

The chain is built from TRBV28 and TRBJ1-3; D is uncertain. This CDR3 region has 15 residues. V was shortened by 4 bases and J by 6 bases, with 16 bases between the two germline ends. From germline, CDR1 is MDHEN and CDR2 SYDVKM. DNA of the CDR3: TGTGCCAGCAGTTCGGGATGGGGATTGACAAACACCATATATTTT. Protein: CASSSGWGLTNTIYF.

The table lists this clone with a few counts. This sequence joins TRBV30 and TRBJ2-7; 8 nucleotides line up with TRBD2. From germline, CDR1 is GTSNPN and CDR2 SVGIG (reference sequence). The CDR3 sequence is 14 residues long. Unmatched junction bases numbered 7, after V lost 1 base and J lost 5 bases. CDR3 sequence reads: CAWSGGGTRDEQYF. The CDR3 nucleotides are TGTGCCTGGAGTGGCGGGGGGACCCGCGACGAGCAGTACTTC.

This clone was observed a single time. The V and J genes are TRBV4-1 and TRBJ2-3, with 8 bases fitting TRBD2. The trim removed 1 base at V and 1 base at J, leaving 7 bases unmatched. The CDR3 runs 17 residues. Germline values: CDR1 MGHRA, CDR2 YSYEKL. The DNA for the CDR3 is TGCGCCAGCAGCCAAGCCCCCCCAGCGGGGGGCACAGATACGCAGTATTTT. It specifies CASSQAPPAGGTDTQYF.

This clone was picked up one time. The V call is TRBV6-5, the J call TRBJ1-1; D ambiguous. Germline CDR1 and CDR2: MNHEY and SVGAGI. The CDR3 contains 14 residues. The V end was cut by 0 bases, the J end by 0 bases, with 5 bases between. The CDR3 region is CASSYSTLNTEAFF. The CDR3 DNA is TGTGCCAGCAGTTACTCGACATTGAACACTGAAGCTTTCTTT.

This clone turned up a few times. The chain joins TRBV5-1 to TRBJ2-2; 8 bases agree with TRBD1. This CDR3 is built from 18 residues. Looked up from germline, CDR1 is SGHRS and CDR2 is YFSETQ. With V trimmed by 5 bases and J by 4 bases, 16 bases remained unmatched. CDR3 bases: TGCGCCAGCAGGGGGATATCCGGGACAGGACTAATCACCGGGGAGCTGTTTTTT. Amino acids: CASRGISGTGLITGELFF.

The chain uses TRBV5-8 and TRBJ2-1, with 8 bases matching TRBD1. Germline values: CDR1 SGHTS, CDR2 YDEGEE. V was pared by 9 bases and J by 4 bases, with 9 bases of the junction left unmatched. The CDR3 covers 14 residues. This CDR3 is CATEAGGRYNEQFF. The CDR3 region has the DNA TGTGCCACGGAGGCAGGGGGCCGGTACAATGAGCAGTTCTTC.

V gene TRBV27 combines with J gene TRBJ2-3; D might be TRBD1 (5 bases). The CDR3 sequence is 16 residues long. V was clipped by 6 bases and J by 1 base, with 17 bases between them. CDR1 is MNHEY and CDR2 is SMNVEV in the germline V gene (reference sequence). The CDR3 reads CASRPLKGSGTDTQYF. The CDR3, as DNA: TGTGCCAGCAGGCCTCTTAAGGGGTCGGGCACAGATACGCAGTATTTT.

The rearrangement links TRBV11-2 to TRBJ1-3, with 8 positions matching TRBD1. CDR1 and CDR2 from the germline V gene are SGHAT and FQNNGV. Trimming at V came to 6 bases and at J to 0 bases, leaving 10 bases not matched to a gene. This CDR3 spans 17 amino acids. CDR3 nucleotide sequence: TGTGCCAGCAGTCTTTGGACAGGGTTTAGCTCTGGAAACACCATATATTTT. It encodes CASSLWTGFSSGNTIYF.